This is a list of T cell receptor beta chains from one sample in a study of OX40 agonist ivuxolimab in advanced cancers. The assay was immunoSEQ multiplex PCR, and TCRdb's table has in-frame clones only and misses some. The sample consists of tens of thousands of clones, about 86% of them appearing once. The specimen comprised CD4+ or CD8+ T cells sorted from blood, sampled in a trial of the OX40 agonist ivuxolimab. The receptors here all came from an adult with an advanced solid tumor such as melanoma, head and neck, liver or kidney cancer. Both conserved end residues are part of each CDR3. The D gene is left open where the match is weak. Clone size is not always given. Where it is, it says once, few, many or a class for expanded clones.

>TRBD1|TRBJ2-7|once|TRBV10-3
CAISDPGDRLYEQYF
TGTGCCATCAGTGACCCGGGGGACAGGCTTTACGAGCAGTACTTC
>.|TRBJ1-1|.|TRBV5-6
CASSSTPRGNTEAFF
TGTGCCAGCAGCTCGACGCCGCGCGGGAACACTGAAGCTTTCTTT
>.|TRBJ1-2|.|TRBV7-9
CASSLDYGYTF
TGTGCCAGCAGCTTGGACTATGGCTACACCTTC
>TRBD2|TRBJ2-3|.|TRBV6-6
CASSPGLAGSDTQYF
TGTGCCAGCAGTCCGGGACTAGCGGGGTCAGATACGCAGTATTTT
>.|TRBJ1-2|few|TRBV27
CASRQSGGGYTF
TGTGCCAGCAGACAGTCCGGGGGTGGCTACACCTTC
>TRBD2|TRBJ2-3|.|TRBV7-9
CASSFSTYGTSGMTDTQYF
TGTGCCAGCAGCTTTTCTACCTATGGGACTAGCGGGATGACAGATACGCAGTATTTT
>.|TRBJ2-7|.|TRBV7-2
CASSSQGYEQYF
TGTGCCAGCAGTTCACAGGGCTACGAGCAGTACTTC
>.|TRBJ2-1|.|TRBV14
CASSQDGVAESGYNEQFF
TGTGCCAGCAGCCAAGATGGGGTAGCGGAAAGTGGATACAATGAGCAGTTCTTC
>TRBD2|TRBJ2-5|once|TRBV4-3
CASSQDRTSGGVLQETQYF
TGCGCCAGCAGCCAAGATCGTACTAGCGGGGGGGTCCTCCAAGAGACCCAGTACTTC
>TRBD1|TRBJ1-1|few|TRBV7-9
CASSRYDRAINTEAFF
TGTGCCAGCAGTCGGTACGACAGGGCAATTAACACTGAAGCTTTCTTT
>.|TRBJ1-4|few|TRBV12-2
CASRLAPYVNNEKLFF
TGTGCAAGTCGCTTAGCCCCCTATGTGAATAATGAAAAACTGTTTTTT
>.|TRBJ2-5|.|TRBV19
CASSIRGETQYF
TGTGCCAGTAGTATACGCGGAGAGACCCAGTACTTC